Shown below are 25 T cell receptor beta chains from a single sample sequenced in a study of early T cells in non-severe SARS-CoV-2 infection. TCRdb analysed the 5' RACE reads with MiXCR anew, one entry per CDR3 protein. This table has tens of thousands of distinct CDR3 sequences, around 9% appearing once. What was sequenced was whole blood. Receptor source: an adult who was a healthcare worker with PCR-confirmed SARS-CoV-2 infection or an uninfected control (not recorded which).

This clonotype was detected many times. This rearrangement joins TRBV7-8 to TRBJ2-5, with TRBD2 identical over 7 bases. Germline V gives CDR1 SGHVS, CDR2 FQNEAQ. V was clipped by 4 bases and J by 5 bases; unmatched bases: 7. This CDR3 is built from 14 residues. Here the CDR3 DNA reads TGTGCCAGCAGCTACCCACTGGGGGGGGAGACCCAGTACTTC. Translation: CASSYPLGGETQYF.

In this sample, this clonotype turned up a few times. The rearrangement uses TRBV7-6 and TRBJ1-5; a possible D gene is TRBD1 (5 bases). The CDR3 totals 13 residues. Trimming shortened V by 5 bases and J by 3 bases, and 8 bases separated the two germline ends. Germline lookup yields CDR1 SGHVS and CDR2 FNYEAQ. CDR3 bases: TGTGCCAGCAGCCTGACAGTCAATCAGCCCCAGCATTTT. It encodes CASSLTVNQPQHF.

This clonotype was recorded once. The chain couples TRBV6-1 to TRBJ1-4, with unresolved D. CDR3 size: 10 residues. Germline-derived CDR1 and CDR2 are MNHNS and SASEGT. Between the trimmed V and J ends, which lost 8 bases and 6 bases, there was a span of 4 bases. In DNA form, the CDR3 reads TGTGCCAGCTATTATGAAAAACTGTTTTTT. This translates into CASYYEKLFF.

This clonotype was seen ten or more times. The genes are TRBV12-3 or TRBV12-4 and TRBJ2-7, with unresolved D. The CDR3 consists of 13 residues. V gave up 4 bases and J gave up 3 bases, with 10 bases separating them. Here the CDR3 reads CASSSPTYYEQYF. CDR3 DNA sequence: TGTGCCAGCAGTTCCCCGACATACTACGAGCAGTACTTC.

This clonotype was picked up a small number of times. This CDR3 reads CASSLDSMNTEAFF. The CDR3 bases are TGCGCCAGCAGCTTGGACAGTATGAACACTGAAGCTTTCTTT. V usage is TRBV5-1 and J usage is TRBJ1-1; no clear D gene. The germline V and J ends were trimmed by 0 bases and 0 bases, with 6 bases remaining between them. Per the germline V gene, CDR1 is SGHRS and CDR2 is YFSETQ. This CDR3 comprises 14 residues.

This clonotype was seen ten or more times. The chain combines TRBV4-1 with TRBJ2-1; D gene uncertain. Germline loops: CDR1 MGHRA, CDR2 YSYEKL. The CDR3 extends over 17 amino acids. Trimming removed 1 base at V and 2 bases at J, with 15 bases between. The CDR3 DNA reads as TGCGCCAGCAGCCAAGTTAGGGCGGATGTCACCTACAATGAGCAGTTCTTC. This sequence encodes CASSQVRADVTYNEQFF.

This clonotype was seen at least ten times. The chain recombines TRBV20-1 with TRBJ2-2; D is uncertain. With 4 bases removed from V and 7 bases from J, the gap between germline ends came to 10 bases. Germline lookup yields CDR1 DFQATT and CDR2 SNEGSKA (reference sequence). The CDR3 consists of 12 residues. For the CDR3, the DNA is TGCAGTGCTAAATATTTAGACGGGGAGCTGTTTTTT. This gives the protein CSAKYLDGELFF.

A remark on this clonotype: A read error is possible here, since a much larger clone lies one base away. The CDR3 DNA is TGTGTCAGTAGTATAGATCGTCAATACGAGCAGTACTTC. This codes for CVSSIDRQYEQYF. The V gene is TRBV19, the J gene TRBJ2-7; D is ambiguous. The CDR3 has 13 amino acids. Germline loops: CDR1 LNHDA, CDR2 SQIVND (reference sequence).

The CDR3 here is CASSLGDPREQYF. CDR3 nucleotide sequence: TGCGCCAGCAGCTTGGGGGACCCCCGGGAGCAGTACTTC. This chain joins TRBV5-1 and TRBJ2-7, with D possibly being TRBD1 or TRBD2 (5 bases each). V dropped 0 bases and J dropped 7 bases, with 11 bases sitting between them. The CDR3 contains 13 residues. Germline V gives CDR1 SGHRS, CDR2 YFSETQ.

The CDR3 DNA is TGTGCCAGCAGCTCCAGACTAGCCGGAGAGCAGTTCTTC. This gives the protein CASSSRLAGEQFF. This chain joins TRBV5-6 and TRBJ2-1, with TRBD2 matching over 7 bases. This CDR3 contains 13 residues. The V gene's germline CDR1 is SGHDT and CDR2 YYEEEE. With 3 bases clipped from V and 10 bases from J, the junction kept 7 bases outside the gene matches.

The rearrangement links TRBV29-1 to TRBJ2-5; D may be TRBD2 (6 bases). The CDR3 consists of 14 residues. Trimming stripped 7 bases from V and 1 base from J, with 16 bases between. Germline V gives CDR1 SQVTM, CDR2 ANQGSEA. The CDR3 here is CSAAARGLQETQYF. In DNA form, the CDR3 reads TGCAGCGCTGCTGCGCGGGGTCTCCAAGAGACCCAGTACTTC.

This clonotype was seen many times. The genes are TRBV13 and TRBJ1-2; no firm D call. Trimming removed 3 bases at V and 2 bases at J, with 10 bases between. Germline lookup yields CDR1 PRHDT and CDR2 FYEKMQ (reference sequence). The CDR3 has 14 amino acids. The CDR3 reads CASSFRTVNYGYTF. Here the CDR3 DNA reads TGTGCCAGCAGCTTCCGGACGGTGAACTATGGCTACACCTTC.

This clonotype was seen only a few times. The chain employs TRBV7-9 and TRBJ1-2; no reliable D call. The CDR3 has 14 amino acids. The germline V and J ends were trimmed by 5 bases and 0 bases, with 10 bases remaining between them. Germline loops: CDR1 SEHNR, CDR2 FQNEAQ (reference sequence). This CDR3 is CASSRDTTNYGYTF. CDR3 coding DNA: TGTGCCAGCAGCCGAGACACCACTAACTATGGCTACACCTTC. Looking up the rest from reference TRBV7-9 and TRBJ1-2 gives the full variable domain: DTGVSQNPRHKITKRGQNVTFRCDPISEHNRLYWYRQTLGQGPEFLTYFQNEAQLEKSRLLSDRFSAERPKGSFSTLEIQRTEQGDSAMYLCASSRDTTNYGYTFGSGTRLTVV.

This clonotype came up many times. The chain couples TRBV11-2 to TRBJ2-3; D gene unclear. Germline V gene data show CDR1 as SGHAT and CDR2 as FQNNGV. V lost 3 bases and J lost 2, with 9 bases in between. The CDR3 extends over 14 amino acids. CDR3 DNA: TGTGCCAGCAGCTTTGGACGGAACACAGATACGCAGTATTTT. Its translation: CASSFGRNTDTQYF.

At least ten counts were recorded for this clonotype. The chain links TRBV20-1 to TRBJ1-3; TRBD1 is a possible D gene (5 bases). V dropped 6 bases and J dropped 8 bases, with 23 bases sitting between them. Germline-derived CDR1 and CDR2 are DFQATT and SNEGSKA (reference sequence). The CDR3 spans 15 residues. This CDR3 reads CSATDLSSGGDTIYF. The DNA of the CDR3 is TGCAGTGCAACGGACCTTTCCTCCGGGGGGGACACCATATATTTT.

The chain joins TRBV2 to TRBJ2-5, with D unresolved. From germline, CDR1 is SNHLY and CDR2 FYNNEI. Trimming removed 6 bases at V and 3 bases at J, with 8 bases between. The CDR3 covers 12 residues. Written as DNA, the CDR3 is TGTGCCAGCAGGGGGAACGAAGAGACCCAGTACTTC. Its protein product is CASRGNEETQYF. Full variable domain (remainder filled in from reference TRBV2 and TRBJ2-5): EPEVTQTPSHQVTQMGQEVILRCVPISNHLYFYWYRQILGQKVEFLVSFYNNEISEKSEIFDDQFSVERPDGSNFTLKIRSTKLEDSAMYFCASRGNEETQYFGPGTRLLVL.

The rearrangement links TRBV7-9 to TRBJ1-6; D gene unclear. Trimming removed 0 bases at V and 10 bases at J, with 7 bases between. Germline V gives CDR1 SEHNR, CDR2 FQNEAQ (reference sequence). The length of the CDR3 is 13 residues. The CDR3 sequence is CASSLAGPSPLHF. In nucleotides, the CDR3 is TGTGCCAGCAGCTTAGCAGGTCCATCACCCCTCCACTTT.

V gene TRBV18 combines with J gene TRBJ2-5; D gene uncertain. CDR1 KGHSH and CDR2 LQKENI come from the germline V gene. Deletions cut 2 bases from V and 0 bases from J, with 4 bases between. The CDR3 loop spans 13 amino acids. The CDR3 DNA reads TGTGCCAGCTCACCAACATACCAAGAGACCCAGTACTTC. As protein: CASSPTYQETQYF.

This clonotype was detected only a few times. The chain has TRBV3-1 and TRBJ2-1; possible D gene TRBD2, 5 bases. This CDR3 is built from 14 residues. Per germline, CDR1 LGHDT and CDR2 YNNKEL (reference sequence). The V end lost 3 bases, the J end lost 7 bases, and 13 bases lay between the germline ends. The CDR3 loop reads CASSHVERKNEQFF. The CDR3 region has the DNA TGTGCCAGCAGCCATGTAGAGCGGAAAAATGAGCAGTTCTTC.

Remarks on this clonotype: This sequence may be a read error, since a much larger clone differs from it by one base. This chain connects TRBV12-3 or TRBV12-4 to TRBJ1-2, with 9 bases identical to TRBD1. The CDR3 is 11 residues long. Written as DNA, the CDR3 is TGTGCCAGCAGTTGTGGACAGGGGACTTATTTC. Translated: CASSCGQGTYF.

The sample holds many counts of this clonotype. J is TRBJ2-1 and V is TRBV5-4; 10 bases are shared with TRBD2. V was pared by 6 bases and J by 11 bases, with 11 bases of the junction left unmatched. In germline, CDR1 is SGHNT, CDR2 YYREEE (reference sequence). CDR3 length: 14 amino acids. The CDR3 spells CASNPAGGEVKQFF. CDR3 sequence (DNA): TGTGCCAGCAACCCAGCGGGGGGGGAAGTTAAGCAGTTCTTC.

CDR3 nucleotide sequence: TGTGCCAGCAGCGTGTTAGAGAACACTGAAGCTTTCTTT. It is translated as CASSVLENTEAFF. This chain connects TRBV9 to TRBJ1-1; D unclear. V lost 2 bases and J lost 1, with 6 bases in between. The CDR3 totals 13 residues. Germline V lookup: CDR1 SGDLS, CDR2 YYNGEE.

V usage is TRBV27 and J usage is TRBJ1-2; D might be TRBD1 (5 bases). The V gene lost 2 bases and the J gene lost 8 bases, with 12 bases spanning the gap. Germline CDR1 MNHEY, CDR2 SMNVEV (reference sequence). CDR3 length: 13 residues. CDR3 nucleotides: TGTGCCAGCAGTTTAAGGGGACTGAACGGCTACACCTTC. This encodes CASSLRGLNGYTF.

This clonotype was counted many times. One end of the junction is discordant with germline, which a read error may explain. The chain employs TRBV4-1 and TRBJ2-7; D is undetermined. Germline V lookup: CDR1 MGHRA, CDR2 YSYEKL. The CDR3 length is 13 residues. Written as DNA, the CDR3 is TGTGCCAGCAGCCAAGGGTCGTCCTACGAGCAGTACTTC. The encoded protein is CASSQGSSYEQYF.

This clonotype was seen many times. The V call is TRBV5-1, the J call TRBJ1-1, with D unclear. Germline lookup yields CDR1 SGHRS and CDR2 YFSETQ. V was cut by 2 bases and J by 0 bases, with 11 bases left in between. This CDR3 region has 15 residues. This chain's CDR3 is CASSFNPSVNTEAFF. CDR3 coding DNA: TGCGCCAGCAGCTTTAACCCGTCGGTGAACACTGAAGCTTTCTTT.